This T cell receptor (beta chain) was recorded in a study of CD8+ T cells in alopecia areata. In the study overall: At a dose of 5 to 10 mg twice daily, oral tofacitinib was given to treated patients. After 6 to 18 months of tofacitinib, follow-up continued 6 months off drug.

Sequencing templates came from extracted RNA that was reverse transcribed into cDNA. Sequencing was performed with immunoSEQ multiplex PCR; in TCRdb, only in-frame clones are kept and a portion is missing. The repertoire includes roughly 140,000 clones, 45% to 60% of them detected once, and over 0.85% sits in the top ten. This clone was found a few times. Its specificity is not known. The V and J ends lost 8 bases and 3 bases respectively, with 11 bases between them. The CDR3 consists of 12 residues. The germline V gene has CDR1 LNHNV and CDR2 YYDKDF (reference sequence). General study results and limits: Clonality was higher in lesional than normal scalp, especially in alopecia totalis/universalis.

The chain carries TRBV15 and TRBJ2-7, with D maybe TRBD1 (5 bases). This TCR came from a human donor with alopecia areata. This sample comprised CD4+ T cells sorted from blood, obtained at week 0. The CDR3 loop is CATGQGVYEQYF. DNA for the CDR3: TGTGCCACCGGACAAGGGGTCTACGAGCAGTACTTC. Combining the CDR3 with reference TRBV15 and TRBJ2-7 gives the whole variable domain DAMVIQNPRYQVTQFGKPVTLSCSQTLNHNVMYWYQQKSSQAPKLLFHYYDKDFNNEADTPDNFQSRRPNTSFCFLDIRSPGLGDTAMYLCATGQGVYEQYFGPGTRLTVT.